The 26 T cell receptor beta chains presented below share a single source sample, sequenced in a study of cytomegalovirus exposure and HLA in healthy donors. The PCR used 60 Vbeta and 13 Jbeta primers. Sequencing used immunoSEQ multiplex PCR; TCRdb keeps in-frame clones, though not all of them. This sample yields 100,000 to 150,000 clones, of which over 65% are seen a single time; just under 6.5% belongs to the top ten. Sequencing was done on a sample of PBMCs. Source of these receptors: a woman in her forties in good health and CMV-seronegative.

The J gene is TRBJ1-2, the V gene TRBV6-5; possible D gene TRBD1, 6 bases. There are 16 residues in the CDR3. The germline V gene has CDR1 MNHEY and CDR2 SVGAGI. V was trimmed by 4 bases and J by 2 bases, leaving 17 bases between them. CDR3 in DNA: TGTGCCAGCAGTTGGCATCACAGGGAGCTAAACTATGGCTACACCTTC. The encoded protein is CASSWHHRELNYGYTF.

The chain couples TRBV5-8 to TRBJ2-1; D perhaps matches TRBD2 (6 bases). The V end lost 3 bases, the J end lost 0 bases, and 10 bases lay between the germline ends. Germline CDR1 reads SGHTS; CDR2 reads YDEGEE. The CDR3 has 15 residues. For the CDR3, the DNA is TGTGCCAGCAGCTGGCGGGGTAGCTCCTACAATGAGCAGTTCTTC. This sequence encodes CASSWRGSSYNEQFF. Full variable domain (rest looked up from reference TRBV5-8 and TRBJ2-1): EAGVTQSPTHLIKTRGQQATLRCSPISGHTSVYWYQQALGLGLQFLLWYDEGEERNRGNFPPRFSGRQFPNYSSELNVNALELEDSALYLCASSWRGSSYNEQFFGPGTRLTVL.

The chain combines TRBV6-6 with TRBJ2-1; 8 nucleotides line up with TRBD1. V was pared by 4 bases and J by 8 bases, with 10 bases of the junction left unmatched. The CDR3 contains 15 residues. Looked up from germline, CDR1 is MNHNY and CDR2 is SVGAGI (reference sequence). The CDR3 sequence: CASSFNRGSIDEQFF. CDR3 coding DNA: TGTGCCAGCAGTTTTAACAGGGGGTCAATCGATGAGCAGTTCTTC.

The chain joins TRBV18 to TRBJ1-3, with 9 bases identical to TRBD1. With 1 base clipped from V and 8 bases from J, the junction kept 9 bases outside the gene matches. The CDR3 is made up of 16 amino acids. Germline assignment: CDR1 KGHSH and CDR2 LQKENI. The CDR3 sequence is CASSPLVSQGADTIYF. The CDR3 DNA reads as TGTGCCAGCTCACCACTAGTCTCACAGGGGGCGGACACCATATATTTT.

The chain carries TRBV2 and TRBJ2-3; TRBD2 agrees at 7 bases. This CDR3 region has 13 residues. Germline CDR1 and CDR2: SNHLY and FYNNEI. V was pared by 6 bases and J by 3 bases, with 3 bases of the junction left unmatched. CDR3 protein: CASRAGETDTQYF. CDR3 DNA: TGTGCCAGCAGGGCGGGGGAGACAGATACGCAGTATTTT.

As regards this clone: A read error may account for a junction end that differs from germline. V and J are TRBV7-9 and TRBJ2-3; 7 bases align to TRBD2. Germline assignment: CDR1 SEHNR and CDR2 FQNEAQ (reference sequence). The CDR3 consists of 12 residues. CDR3 sequence (DNA): TGTTCCAGCAGCTTTTCCCGGGAGGCGCAGTATTTT. It yields the protein CSSSFSREAQYF.

The CDR3 sequence is CASSLGGGTGELFF. For the CDR3, the DNA is TGTGCCAGCAGTTTGGGAGGGGGCACCGGGGAGCTGTTTTTT. The J gene is TRBJ2-2, the V gene TRBV27, with a possible D match to TRBD2 (7 bases). Trimming pared 3 bases from V and 4 bases from J, leaving 9 bases between. Per the germline V gene, CDR1 is MNHEY and CDR2 is SMNVEV (reference sequence). The CDR3 sequence is 14 residues long.

This clone was observed a few times. The J gene is TRBJ1-2, the V gene TRBV19, with 8 bases identical to TRBD1. Unmatched junction bases numbered 2, after V lost 5 bases and J lost 6 bases. Germline V CDR1 and CDR2: LNHDA, SQIVND (reference sequence). The CDR3 has 12 amino acids. CDR3 sequence: CASSLQGDGYTF. CDR3 DNA: TGTGCCAGTAGTCTACAGGGGGATGGCTACACCTTC.

This chain joins TRBV11-2 and TRBJ2-7, with no clear D. Per germline, CDR1 SGHAT and CDR2 FQNNGV. The ends were cut back, 5 bases at V and 3 bases at J, with 17 bases in the middle. The CDR3 length is 15 residues. CDR3: CASSKIVGRNYEQYF. DNA for the CDR3: TGTGCCAGCAGCAAAATAGTGGGCAGAAACTACGAGCAGTACTTC.

This rearrangement joins TRBV4-1 to TRBJ1-4, with a weak D call TRBD1 (5 bases). Germline V gene data show CDR1 as MGHRA and CDR2 as YSYEKL. Trimming removed 4 bases at V and 8 bases at J, with 20 bases between. This CDR3 spans 16 amino acids. CDR3 amino acids: CASSRLPGQGEEKLFF. The CDR3 region has the DNA TGCGCCAGCAGCCGACTTCCGGGCCAAGGGGAAGAAAAACTGTTTTTT.

This sequence joins TRBV5-1 and TRBJ2-3; TRBD2 agrees at 12 bases. The V and J ends lost 2 bases and 6 bases, in that order; junction bases with no gene match: 7. The CDR3 totals 16 residues. CDR1 SGHRS and CDR2 YFSETQ come from the germline V gene. The CDR3 nucleotides are TGCGCCAGCAGCTTCGCCGGACTAGCGGGAACCGATACGCAGTATTTT. Amino acids: CASSFAGLAGTDTQYF.

The gene calls are TRBV19 and TRBJ1-2; D unclear. The germline V gene encodes CDR1 LNHDA and CDR2 SQIVND (reference sequence). V lost 5 bases, J lost 4 bases, and 8 bases lay in between. The CDR3 is 12 amino acids. The CDR3: CASSLTAYGYTF. The CDR3 DNA is TGTGCCAGTAGTTTAACAGCCTATGGCTACACCTTC.

The gene calls are TRBV4-2 and TRBJ2-5; D gene unclear. Gene TRBJ2-7 matches the end of the DNA better, so the J call may be wrong. The germline gives CDR1 LGHNA, CDR2 YNFKEQ. The length of the CDR3 is 14 residues. The CDR3 DNA reads TGTGCCAGCAGCCAAGGTGGTGGTCCGTACGAGCAGTACTTC. Encoded protein: CASSQGGGPYEQYF.

This chain uses TRBV5-1 with TRBJ2-3; 12 bases agree with TRBD2. J was trimmed by 5 bases and V by 1 base; bases with no gene match: 2. The germline gives CDR1 SGHRS, CDR2 YFSETQ. The CDR3 covers 15 residues. CDR3 in DNA: TGCGCCAGCAGCTTGCTAGCGGGAGGGCAAGATACGCAGTATTTT. It translates to CASSLLAGGQDTQYF.

To note about this clone: One end of the junction fails to match germline, which may point to a read error. The rearrangement joins TRBV19 to TRBJ2-2; the match to TRBD2 covers 14 bases. The length of the CDR3 is 17 residues. Germline V CDR1 and CDR2: LNHDA, SQIVND (reference sequence). The CDR3, as DNA: TGTACCAGTAGTAGGGAGGGACTAGCGGGGGTTTCCGGGGAGCTGTTTTTT. Its translation: CTSSREGLAGVSGELFF.

The count of this clone is one. J is TRBJ2-1 and V is TRBV19, with D hard to call. This CDR3 spans 13 amino acids. V gave up 6 bases and J gave up 1 base, with 7 bases separating them. The germline CDR1 and CDR2 sequences are LNHDA and SQIVND (reference sequence). The CDR3 sequence: CASSTDSYNEQFF. CDR3 nucleotides: TGTGCCAGTAGCACAGATTCCTACAATGAGCAGTTCTTC.

This clone was counted a single time. The chain uses TRBV5-4 and TRBJ1-2; TRBD1 might be the D (5 bases). The length of the CDR3 is 14 residues. Per germline, CDR1 SGHNT and CDR2 YYREEE (reference sequence). Trimming shortened V by 4 bases and J by 6 bases, and 16 bases separated the two germline ends. The CDR3 protein is CASSPRDSDNGYTF. The CDR3 bases are TGTGCCAGCAGCCCACGCGACAGCGATAATGGCTACACCTTC.

In its sample, this clone was seen a few times. The chain is built from TRBV6-1 and TRBJ1-1; weak D call: TRBD1 (5 bases). There are 17 residues in the CDR3. Trimming removed 2 bases at V and 6 bases at J, with 22 bases between. Germline V gene sequence: CDR1 MNHNS, CDR2 SASEGT. The CDR3 bases are TGTGCCAGCAGTGAACTTGCGGGACGGCCCGGGCGAGCTGAAGCTTTCTTT. Translating gives CASSELAGRPGRAEAFF.

This clone was counted between two and nine times. Relative to the germline gene, one junction end is altered; a read error may explain this. The CDR3 region has the DNA TGCGCCAGCAGCACCCGACAGGGAAAGGGTATTTTGGACAAAAACAGTCAGTACTTC. Amino acids: CASSTRQGKGILDKNSQYF. The V and J genes are TRBV4-1 and TRBJ2-4; TRBD1 matches at 7 bases. The CDR3 has 19 residues. The germline CDR1 and CDR2 sequences are MGHRA and YSYEKL.

V and J are TRBV9 and TRBJ2-3; D call uncertain. The germline V and J ends were trimmed by 0 bases and 8 bases, with 7 bases remaining between them. This CDR3 contains 12 residues. The germline gives CDR1 SGDLS, CDR2 YYNGEE. For the CDR3, the DNA is TGTGCCAGCAGCGTAGGGTCGGGTACGCAGTATTTT. Protein: CASSVGSGTQYF.

The chain combines TRBV19 with TRBJ2-5; perhaps TRBD1 as D (5 bases). This CDR3 comprises 12 residues. Trimming cost V 8 bases and J 1 base, with 8 bases left between them. CDR1 LNHDA and CDR2 SQIVND come from the germline V gene (reference sequence). CDR3 in DNA: TGTGCCAGTTTTGGGGCCCAAGAGACCCAGTACTTC. This sequence encodes CASFGAQETQYF. Full variable domain (outside the CDR3, taken from reference TRBV19 and TRBJ2-5): DGGITQSPKYLFRKEGQNVTLSCEQNLNHDAMYWYRQDPGQGLRLIYYSQIVNDFQKGDIAEGYSVSREKKESFPLTVTSAQKNPTAFYLCASFGAQETQYFGPGTRLLVL.

This chain joins TRBV14 and TRBJ2-5; D unresolved. The germline gives CDR1 SGHDN, CDR2 FVKESK. The CDR3 contains 13 residues. V was pared by 5 bases and J by 1 base, with 8 bases between. CDR3 nucleotide sequence: TGTGCCAGCAGCATACAGCTCCAAGAGACCCAGTACTTC. Translation gives CASSIQLQETQYF.

This sequence joins TRBV6-5 and TRBJ1-1; D unclear. The V end was cut by 6 bases, the J end by 3 bases, with 11 bases between. Germline-derived CDR1 and CDR2 are MNHEY and SVGAGI. The CDR3 extends over 13 amino acids. The CDR3 reads CASSDRSDTEAFF. The CDR3 nucleotides are TGTGCCAGCAGCGACCGGAGTGACACTGAAGCTTTCTTT.

The V call is TRBV10-3, the J call TRBJ2-7, with TRBD2 matching 10 bases. V dropped 6 bases and J dropped 6; count of bases not matched to a gene: 14. Germline lookup yields CDR1 ENHRY and CDR2 SYGVKD. This CDR3 is built from 16 residues. CDR3 nucleotide sequence: TGTGCCATCAGGGCTAGCGGGAGCGGCCTCAGAGTCGAGCAGTACTTC. This encodes CAIRASGSGLRVEQYF.

This chain connects TRBV7-2 to TRBJ2-7; D is uncertain. This CDR3 comprises 15 residues. Trimming left V 3 bases short and J 4 bases short, with 16 bases between. Germline CDR1 reads SGHTA; CDR2 reads FQGNSA. The CDR3 loop reads CASSFARGAPYEQYF. DNA of the CDR3: TGTGCCAGCAGCTTTGCTCGCGGCGCCCCTTACGAGCAGTACTTC.

The V gene is TRBV6-1, the J gene TRBJ1-2; 7 nucleotides line up with TRBD1. CDR3 length: 14 amino acids. V shed 5 bases and J 2 bases; nucleotides not matched to a gene: 5. Looked up from germline, CDR1 is MNHNS and CDR2 is SASEGT. The CDR3 DNA follows: TGTGCCAGCAGTTTTAACAGGGGAAACTATGGCTACACCTTC. Translating it yields CASSFNRGNYGYTF.